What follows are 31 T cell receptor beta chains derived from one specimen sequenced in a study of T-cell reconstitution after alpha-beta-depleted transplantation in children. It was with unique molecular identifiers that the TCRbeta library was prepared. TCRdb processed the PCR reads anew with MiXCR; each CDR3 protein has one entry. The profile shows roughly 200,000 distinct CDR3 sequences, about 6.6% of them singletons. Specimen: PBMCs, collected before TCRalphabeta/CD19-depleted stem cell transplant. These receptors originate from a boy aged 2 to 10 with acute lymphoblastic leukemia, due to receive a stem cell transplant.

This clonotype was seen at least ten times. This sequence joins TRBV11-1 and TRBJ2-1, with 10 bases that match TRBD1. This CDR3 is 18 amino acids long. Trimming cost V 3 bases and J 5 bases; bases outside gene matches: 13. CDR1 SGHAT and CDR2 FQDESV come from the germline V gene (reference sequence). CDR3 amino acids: CASSLVRVGTGDHNEQFF. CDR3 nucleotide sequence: TGTGCCAGCAGCTTGGTACGGGTCGGGACAGGGGACCACAATGAGCAGTTCTTC.

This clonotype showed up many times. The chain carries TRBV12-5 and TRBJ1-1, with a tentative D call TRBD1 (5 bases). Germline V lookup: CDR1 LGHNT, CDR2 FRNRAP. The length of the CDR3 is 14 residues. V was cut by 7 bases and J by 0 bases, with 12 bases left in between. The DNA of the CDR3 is TGTGCTAGTGCCACGGGGGTTCTGAACACTGAAGCTTTCTTT. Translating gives CASATGVLNTEAFF.

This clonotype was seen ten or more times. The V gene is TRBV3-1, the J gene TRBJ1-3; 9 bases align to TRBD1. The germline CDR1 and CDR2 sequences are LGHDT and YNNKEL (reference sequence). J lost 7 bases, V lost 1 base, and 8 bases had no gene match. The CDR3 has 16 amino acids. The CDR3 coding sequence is TGTGCCAGCAGCCAAGTACCGGGACAGGGATGGAACACCATATATTTT. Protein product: CASSQVPGQGWNTIYF.

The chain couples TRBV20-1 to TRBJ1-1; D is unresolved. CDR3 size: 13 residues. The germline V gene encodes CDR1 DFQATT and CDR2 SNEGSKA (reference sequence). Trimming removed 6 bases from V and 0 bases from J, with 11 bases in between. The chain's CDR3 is CSAVGFMNTEAFF. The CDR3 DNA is TGCAGTGCCGTGGGATTCATGAACACTGAAGCTTTCTTT.

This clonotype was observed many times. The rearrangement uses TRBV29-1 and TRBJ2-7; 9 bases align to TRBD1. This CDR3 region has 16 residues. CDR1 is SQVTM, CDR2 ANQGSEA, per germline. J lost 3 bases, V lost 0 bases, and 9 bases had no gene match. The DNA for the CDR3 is TGCAGCGTTGAAGAGGCCAACAGGGGGCACGACTACGAGCAGTACTTC. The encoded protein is CSVEEANRGHDYEQYF.

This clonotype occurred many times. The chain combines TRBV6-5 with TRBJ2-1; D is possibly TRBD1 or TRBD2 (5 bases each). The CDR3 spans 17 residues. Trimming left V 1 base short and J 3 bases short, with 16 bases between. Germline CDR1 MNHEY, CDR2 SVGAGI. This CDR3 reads CASSYLRGSTFYNEQFF. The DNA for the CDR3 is TGTGCCAGCAGTTACTTGAGGGGCAGTACGTTCTACAATGAGCAGTTCTTC.

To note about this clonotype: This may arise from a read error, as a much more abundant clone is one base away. The CDR3 bases are TGCGCCAGCAGCTTGGACGCGAACACCGGGGAGCTGTTTTTT. This translates into CASSLDANTGELFF. This sequence joins TRBV5-1 and TRBJ2-2, with unresolved D. Trimming cost V 0 bases and J 0 bases, with 3 bases left between them. Per germline, CDR1 SGHRS and CDR2 YFSETQ. This CDR3 has 14 residues. Together with reference TRBV5-1 and TRBJ2-2, the CDR3 gives the full variable domain: KAGVTQTPRYLIKTRGQQVTLSCSPISGHRSVSWYQQTPGQGLQFLFEYFSETQRNKGNFPGRFSGRQFSNSRSEMNVSTLELGDSALYLCASSLDANTGELFFGEGSRLTVL.

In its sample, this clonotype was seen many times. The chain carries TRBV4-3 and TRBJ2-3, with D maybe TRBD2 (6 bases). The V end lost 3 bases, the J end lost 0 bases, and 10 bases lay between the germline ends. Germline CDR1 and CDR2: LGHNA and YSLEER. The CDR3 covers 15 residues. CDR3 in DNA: TGCGCCAGCAGCCAGGATAGCGGTAGCACAGATACGCAGTATTTT. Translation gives CASSQDSGSTDTQYF.

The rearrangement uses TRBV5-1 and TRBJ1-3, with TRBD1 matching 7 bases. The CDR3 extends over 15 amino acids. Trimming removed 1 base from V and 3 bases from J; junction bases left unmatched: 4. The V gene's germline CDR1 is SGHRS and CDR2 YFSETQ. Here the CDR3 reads CASSLTGDSGNTIYF. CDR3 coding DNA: TGCGCCAGCAGCTTGACCGGGGACAGTGGAAACACCATATATTTT.

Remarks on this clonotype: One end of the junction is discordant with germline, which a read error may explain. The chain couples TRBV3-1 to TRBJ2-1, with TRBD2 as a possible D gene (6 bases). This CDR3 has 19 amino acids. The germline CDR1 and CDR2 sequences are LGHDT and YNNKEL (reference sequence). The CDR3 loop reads CATSQQPRDFSSSYNEQFF. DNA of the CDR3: TGTGCCACCAGCCAACAGCCCCGGGACTTTTCGAGCTCCTACAATGAGCAGTTCTTC.

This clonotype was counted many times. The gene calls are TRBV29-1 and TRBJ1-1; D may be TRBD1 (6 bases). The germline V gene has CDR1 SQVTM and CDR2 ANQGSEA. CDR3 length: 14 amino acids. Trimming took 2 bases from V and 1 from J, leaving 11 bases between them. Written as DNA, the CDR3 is TGCAGCGTTGAACCCAGGGGCGCGAACACTGAAGCTTTCTTT. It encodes CSVEPRGANTEAFF.

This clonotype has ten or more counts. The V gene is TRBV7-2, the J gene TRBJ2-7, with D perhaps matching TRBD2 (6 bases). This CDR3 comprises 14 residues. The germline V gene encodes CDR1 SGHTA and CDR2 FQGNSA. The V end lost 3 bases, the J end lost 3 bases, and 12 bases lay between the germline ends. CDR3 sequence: CASSFMPGDYEQYF. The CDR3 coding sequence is TGTGCCAGCAGCTTTATGCCGGGAGACTACGAGCAGTACTTC.

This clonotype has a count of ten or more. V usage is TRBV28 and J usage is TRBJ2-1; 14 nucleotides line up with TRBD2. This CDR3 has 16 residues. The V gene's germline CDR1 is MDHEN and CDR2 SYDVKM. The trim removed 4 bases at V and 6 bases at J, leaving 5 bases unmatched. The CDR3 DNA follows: TGTGCCAGCAGTTCGCCTGGACTAGCGGGAGGCAATGAGCAGTTCTTC. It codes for CASSSPGLAGGNEQFF.

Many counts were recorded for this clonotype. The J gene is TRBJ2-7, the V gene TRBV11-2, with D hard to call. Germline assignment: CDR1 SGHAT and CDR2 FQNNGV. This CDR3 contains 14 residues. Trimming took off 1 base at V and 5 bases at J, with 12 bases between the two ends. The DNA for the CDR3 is TGTGCCAGCAGCTTAGCCGTCGGGTGGAACGAGCAGTACTTC. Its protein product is CASSLAVGWNEQYF.

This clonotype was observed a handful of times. The DNA of the CDR3 is TGTGCCAGCAGCTTAAAACGGGTTTTGGCGCCGTCTGGTGGCAACGTCCTGACTTTC. Encoded protein: CASSLKRVLAPSGGNVLTF. The chain employs TRBV7-8 and TRBJ2-6; D unclear. CDR1 and CDR2 (germline): SGHVS, FQNEAQ. The CDR3 runs 19 residues. V shed 2 bases and J shed 9 bases, with 26 bases lying between them.

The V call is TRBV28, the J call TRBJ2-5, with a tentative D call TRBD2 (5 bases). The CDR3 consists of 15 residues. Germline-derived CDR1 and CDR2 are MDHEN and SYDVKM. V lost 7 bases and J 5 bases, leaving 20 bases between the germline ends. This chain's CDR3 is CASNDYVRGQETQYF. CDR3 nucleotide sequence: TGTGCCAGCAATGATTACGTCCGCGGGCAGGAGACCCAGTACTTC.

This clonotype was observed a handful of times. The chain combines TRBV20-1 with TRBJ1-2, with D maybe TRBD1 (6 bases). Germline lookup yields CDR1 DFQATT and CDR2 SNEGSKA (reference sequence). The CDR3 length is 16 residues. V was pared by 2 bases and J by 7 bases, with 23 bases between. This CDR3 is CSARQIFWGGAGGYTF. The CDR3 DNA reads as TGCAGTGCTAGACAAATCTTTTGGGGGGGCGCTGGTGGCTACACCTTC.

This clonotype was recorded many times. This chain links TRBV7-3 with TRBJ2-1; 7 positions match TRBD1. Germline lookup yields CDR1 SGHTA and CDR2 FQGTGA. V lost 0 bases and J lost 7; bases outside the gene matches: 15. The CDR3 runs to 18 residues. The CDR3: CASSLTAPDGRGSNEQFF. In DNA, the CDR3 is TGTGCCAGCAGCTTAACGGCCCCAGATGGCAGGGGGAGTAATGAGCAGTTCTTC.

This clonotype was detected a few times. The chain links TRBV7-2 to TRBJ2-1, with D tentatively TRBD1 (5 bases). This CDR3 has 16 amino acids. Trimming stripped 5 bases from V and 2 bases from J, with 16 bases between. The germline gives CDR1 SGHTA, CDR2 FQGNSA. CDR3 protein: CASSDAAGFTYNEQFF. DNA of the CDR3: TGTGCCAGCAGCGACGCGGCAGGGTTTACCTACAATGAGCAGTTCTTC.

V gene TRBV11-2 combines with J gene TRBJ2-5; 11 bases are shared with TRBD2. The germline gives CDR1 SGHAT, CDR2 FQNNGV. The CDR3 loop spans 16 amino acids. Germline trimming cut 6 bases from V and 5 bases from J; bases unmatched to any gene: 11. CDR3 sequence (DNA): TGTGCCAGCAGTTATAGCGGGGGGGCGTATTCCGAGACCCAGTACTTC. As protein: CASSYSGGAYSETQYF. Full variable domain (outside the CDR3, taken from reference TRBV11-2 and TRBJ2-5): EAGVAQSPRYKIIEKRQSVAFWCNPISGHATLYWYQQILGQGPKLLIQFQNNGVVDDSQLPKDRFSAERLKGVDSTLKIQPAKLEDSAVYLCASSYSGGAYSETQYFGPGTRLLVL.

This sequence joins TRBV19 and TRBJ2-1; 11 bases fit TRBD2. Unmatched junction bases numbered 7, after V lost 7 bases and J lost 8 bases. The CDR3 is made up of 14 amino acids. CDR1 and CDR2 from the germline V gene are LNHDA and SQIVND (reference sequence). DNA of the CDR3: TGTGCCAGTAAGAGAACTAGCGGGAGCCATGAGCAGTTCTTC. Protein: CASKRTSGSHEQFF. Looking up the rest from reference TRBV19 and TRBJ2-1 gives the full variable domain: DGGITQSPKYLFRKEGQNVTLSCEQNLNHDAMYWYRQDPGQGLRLIYYSQIVNDFQKGDIAEGYSVSREKKESFPLTVTSAQKNPTAFYLCASKRTSGSHEQFFGPGTRLTVL.

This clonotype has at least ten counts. The CDR3, as DNA: TGCAGCGGCGGCCCCGACAGGGACGGCTACACCTTC. Encoded protein: CSGGPDRDGYTF. V is TRBV29-1 and J is TRBJ1-2; 7 nucleotides agree with TRBD1. Germline assignment: CDR1 SQVTM and CDR2 ANQGSEA. The ends lost 7 bases at V and 8 bases at J; junction bases unmatched: 10. This CDR3 contains 12 residues.

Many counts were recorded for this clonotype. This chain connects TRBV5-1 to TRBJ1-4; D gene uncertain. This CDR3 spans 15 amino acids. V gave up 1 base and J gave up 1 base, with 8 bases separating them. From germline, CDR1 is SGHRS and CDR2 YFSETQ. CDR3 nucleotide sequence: TGCGCCAGCAGCTTGCAGTTTGGAACTAATGAAAAACTGTTTTTT. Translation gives CASSLQFGTNEKLFF. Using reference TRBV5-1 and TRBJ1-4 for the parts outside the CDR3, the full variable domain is KAGVTQTPRYLIKTRGQQVTLSCSPISGHRSVSWYQQTPGQGLQFLFEYFSETQRNKGNFPGRFSGRQFSNSRSEMNVSTLELGDSALYLCASSLQFGTNEKLFFGSGTQLSVL.

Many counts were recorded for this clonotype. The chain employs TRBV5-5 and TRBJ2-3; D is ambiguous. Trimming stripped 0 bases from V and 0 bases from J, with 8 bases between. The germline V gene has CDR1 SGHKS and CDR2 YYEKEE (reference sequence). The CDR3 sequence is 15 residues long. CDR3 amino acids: CASSLGQFSTDTQYF. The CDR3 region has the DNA TGTGCCAGCAGCTTGGGGCAGTTTAGCACAGATACGCAGTATTTT. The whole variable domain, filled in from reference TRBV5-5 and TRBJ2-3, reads DAGVTQSPTHLIKTRGQQVTLRCSPISGHKSVSWYQQVLGQGPQFIFQYYEKEERGRGNFPDRFSARQFPNYSSELNVNALLLGDSALYLCASSLGQFSTDTQYFGPGTRLTVL.

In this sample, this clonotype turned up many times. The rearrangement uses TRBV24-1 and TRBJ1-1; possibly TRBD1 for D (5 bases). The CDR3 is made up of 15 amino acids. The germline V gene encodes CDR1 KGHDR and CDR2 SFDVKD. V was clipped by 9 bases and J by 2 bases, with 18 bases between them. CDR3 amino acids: CATARAQRGNTEAFF. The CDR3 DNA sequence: TGTGCCACCGCGCGGGCGCAGAGGGGCAACACTGAAGCTTTCTTT.

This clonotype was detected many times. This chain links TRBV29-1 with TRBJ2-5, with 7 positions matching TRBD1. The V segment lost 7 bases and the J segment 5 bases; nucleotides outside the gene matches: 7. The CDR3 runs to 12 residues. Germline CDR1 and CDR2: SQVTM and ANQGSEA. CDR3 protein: CSAHRGSETQYF. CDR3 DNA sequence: TGCAGCGCACACAGGGGATCCGAGACCCAGTACTTC. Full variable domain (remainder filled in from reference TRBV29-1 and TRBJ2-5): SAVISQKPSRDICQRGTSLTIQCQVDSQVTMMFWYRQQPGQSLTLIATANQGSEATYESGFVIDKFPISRPNLTFSTLTVSNMSPEDSSIYLCSAHRGSETQYFGPGTRLLVL.

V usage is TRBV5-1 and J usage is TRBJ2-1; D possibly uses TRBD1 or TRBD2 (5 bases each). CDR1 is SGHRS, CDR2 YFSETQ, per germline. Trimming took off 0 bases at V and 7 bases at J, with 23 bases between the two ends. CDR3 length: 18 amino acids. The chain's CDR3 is CASSLGLRGAAESNEQFF. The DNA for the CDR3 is TGCGCCAGCAGCTTGGGGTTGAGGGGCGCAGCGGAATCTAATGAGCAGTTCTTC.

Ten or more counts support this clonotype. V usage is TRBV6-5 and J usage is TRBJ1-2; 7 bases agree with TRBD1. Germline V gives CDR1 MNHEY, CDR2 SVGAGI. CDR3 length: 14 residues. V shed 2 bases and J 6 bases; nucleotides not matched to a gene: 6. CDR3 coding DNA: TGTGCCAGCAGTTACGTCGGGACAGATAATGGCTACACCTTC. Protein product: CASSYVGTDNGYTF.

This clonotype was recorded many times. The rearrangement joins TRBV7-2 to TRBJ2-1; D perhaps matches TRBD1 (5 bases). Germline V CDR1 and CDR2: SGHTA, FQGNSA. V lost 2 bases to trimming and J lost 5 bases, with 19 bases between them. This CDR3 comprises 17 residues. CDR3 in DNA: TGTGCCAGCAGCTTATCATCCCAATACCGACAGCACAATGAGCAGTTCTTC. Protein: CASSLSSQYRQHNEQFF.

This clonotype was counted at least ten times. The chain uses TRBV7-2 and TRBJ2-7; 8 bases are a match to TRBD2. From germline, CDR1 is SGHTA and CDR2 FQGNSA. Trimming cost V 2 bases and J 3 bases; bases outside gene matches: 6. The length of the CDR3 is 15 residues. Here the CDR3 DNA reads TGTGCCAGCAGCTTAATTAGCGGGATAAGCTACGAGCAGTACTTC. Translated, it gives CASSLISGISYEQYF. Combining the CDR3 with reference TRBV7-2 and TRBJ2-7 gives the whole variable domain GAGVSQSPSNKVTEKGKDVELRCDPISGHTALYWYRQSLGQGLEFLIYFQGNSAPDKSGLPSDRFSAERTGGSVSTLTIQRTQQEDSAVYLCASSLISGISYEQYFGPGTRLTVT.

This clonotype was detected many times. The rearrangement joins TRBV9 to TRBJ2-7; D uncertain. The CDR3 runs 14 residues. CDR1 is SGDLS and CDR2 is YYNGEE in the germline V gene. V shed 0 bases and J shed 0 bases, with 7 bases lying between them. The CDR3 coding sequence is TGTGCCAGCAGCGTAGGTGCAGACTCCTACGAGCAGTACTTC. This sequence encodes CASSVGADSYEQYF.